This T cell receptor (beta chain) stems from a study of cytomegalovirus exposure and HLA in healthy donors. As concerns this clone: The target antigen is unknown.

PCR involved 60 Vbeta and 13 Jbeta primers. The assay was immunoSEQ multiplex PCR, and TCRdb's table has in-frame clones only and misses some. The table includes approximately 170,000 clones, over 75% detected once. General study findings and limits: About 90% or about 30% of the time was how often most TCR beta V segments were productive, according to an earlier analysis. Among TCR beta chains of equal frequency, HLA-associated ones were more clonally expanded in a later analysis. Across donors, presence/absence analyses took sequencing depth to be roughly uniform.

The CDR3 contains 15 residues. Germline loops: CDR1 SNHLY, CDR2 FYNNEI. With 1 base clipped from V and 3 bases from J, the junction kept 3 bases outside the gene matches. No record exists of this donor's CMV serostatus. The TCR sequence derives from a human donor in good health. The sample comprised PBMCs. The chain carries TRBV2 and TRBJ1-5; 7 positions agree with TRBD1. This CDR3 is CASSEGQGHNQPQHF. CDR3 nucleotides: TGTGCCAGCAGTGAAGGACAGGGCCACAATCAGCCCCAGCATTTT.